The 13 T cell receptor beta chains given below trace back to one sample, sequenced in a study of blood T cell repertoires in COVID-19. Measured with immunoSEQ multiplex PCR; TCRdb has only the in-frame clones, and not every one. This table holds about 160,000 clones, 81% found once. Source material: PBMCs or T cells enriched from blood (not recorded which). The receptors originated from a woman aged 40 to 50 with acute COVID-19.

The CDR3 loop is CASREGGEQFF. The DNA for the CDR3 is TGTGCCAGCAGGGAGGGTGGTGAGCAGTTCTTC. The rearrangement uses TRBV12-3 or TRBV12-4 and TRBJ2-1; a possible D gene is TRBD2 (6 bases). This CDR3 spans 11 amino acids. V was clipped by 6 bases and J by 9 bases, with 9 bases between them.

The V and J genes are TRBV9 and TRBJ2-1; 13 nucleotides line up with TRBD2. This CDR3 has 16 amino acids. The ends lost 3 bases at V and 7 bases at J; junction bases unmatched: 7. Germline loops: CDR1 SGDLS, CDR2 YYNGEE. The CDR3: CASSAPGTSGINEQFF. As DNA, the CDR3 is TGTGCCAGCAGCGCCCCCGGGACTAGCGGGATTAATGAGCAGTTCTTC.

This chain links TRBV6-5 with TRBJ2-5; 11 positions agree with TRBD2. CDR1 is MNHEY and CDR2 is SVGAGI in the germline V gene. This CDR3 is 15 amino acids long. V lost 3 bases, J lost 6 bases, and 6 bases stayed unmatched. The CDR3 sequence: CASSYLSGRGQTQYF. DNA of the CDR3: TGTGCCAGCAGTTATCTTAGCGGGAGGGGGCAGACCCAGTACTTC.

The chain carries TRBV2 and TRBJ1-1; 9 nucleotides line up with TRBD1. The germline V gene encodes CDR1 SNHLY and CDR2 FYNNEI. The CDR3 totals 14 residues. V trimming: 3 bases; J trimming: 4 bases; junction bases outside the gene matches: 3. CDR3 in DNA: TGTGCCAGCAGTGATGGGACAGGGCCCACTGAAGCTTTCTTT. Amino acid sequence: CASSDGTGPTEAFF.

The chain has TRBV5-1 and TRBJ1-2; 7 bases are a match to TRBD1. Germline-derived CDR1 and CDR2 are SGHRS and YFSETQ. The CDR3 length is 11 residues. The ends lost 5 bases at V and 8 bases at J; junction bases unmatched: 3. This CDR3 is CASRSTGGYTF. The CDR3 nucleotides are TGCGCCAGCAGGTCGACAGGGGGCTACACCTTC.

This clone was seen just once. This chain's CDR3 is CASRSLLAETYEQYF. The CDR3 DNA reads TGTGCCAGCAGGTCTCTCCTAGCGGAGACCTACGAGCAGTACTTC. This chain connects TRBV6-5 to TRBJ2-7; the match to TRBD2 covers 7 bases. The CDR3 contains 15 residues. Germline lookup yields CDR1 MNHEY and CDR2 SVGAGI. V gave up 6 bases and J gave up 2 bases; unmatched junction bases: 10.

V gene TRBV19 combines with J gene TRBJ1-1, with a weak D call TRBD1 (5 bases). Germline CDR1 reads LNHDA; CDR2 reads SQIVND (reference sequence). The germline V and J ends were trimmed by 1 base and 7 bases, with 13 bases remaining between them. CDR3 length: 14 amino acids. For the CDR3, the DNA is TGTGCCAGTAGTATAGGACCCAGGGCTGGTGAAGCTTTCTTT. Protein sequence: CASSIGPRAGEAFF. Combining the CDR3 with reference TRBV19 and TRBJ1-1 gives the whole variable domain DGGITQSPKYLFRKEGQNVTLSCEQNLNHDAMYWYRQDPGQGLRLIYYSQIVNDFQKGDIAEGYSVSREKKESFPLTVTSAQKNPTAFYLCASSIGPRAGEAFFGQGTRLTVV.

V is TRBV28 and J is TRBJ2-3, with 11 nucleotides matching TRBD2. The germline CDR1 and CDR2 sequences are MDHEN and SYDVKM. The length of the CDR3 is 14 residues. V was clipped by 6 bases and J by 6 bases; unmatched bases: 5. CDR3 protein: CASRLAGGADTQYF. The CDR3 DNA reads as TGTGCCAGCAGGCTAGCGGGAGGCGCGGATACGCAGTATTTT. Based on the CDR3 plus reference TRBV28 and TRBJ2-3, the full variable domain is DVKVTQSSRYLVKRTGEKVFLECVQDMDHENMFWYRQDPGLGLRLIYFSYDVKMKEKGDIPEGYSVSREKKERFSLILESASTNQTSMYLCASRLAGGADTQYFGPGTRLTVL.

The chain has TRBV12-3 or TRBV12-4 and TRBJ1-2, with a possible D match to TRBD1 (5 bases). The V and J ends lost 4 bases and 8 bases respectively, with 11 bases between them. The CDR3 runs to 12 residues. The CDR3 nucleotides read TGTGCCAGCAGTTCTAGACAGACGGGCTACACCTTC. It codes for CASSSRQTGYTF.

This clone was seen a single time. The chain combines TRBV5-1 with TRBJ2-5; 11 bases are a match to TRBD1. CDR1 is SGHRS, CDR2 YFSETQ, per germline. The CDR3 is 15 residues long. The ends lost 6 bases at V and 5 bases at J; junction bases unmatched: 9. CDR3 in amino acids: CASTWTGGEWETQYF. CDR3 nucleotide sequence: TGCGCCAGCACCTGGACAGGGGGCGAGTGGGAGACCCAGTACTTC.

The chain joins TRBV11-2 to TRBJ2-5, with a weak D call TRBD2 (5 bases). V lost 2 bases and J 2 bases, leaving 9 bases between the germline ends. Looked up from germline, CDR1 is SGHAT and CDR2 is FQNNGV. CDR3 length: 14 amino acids. The CDR3 region has the DNA TGTGCCAGCAGCTTACAGCCGGGACAAGAGACCCAGTACTTC. It translates to CASSLQPGQETQYF.

The CDR3 bases are TGTGCCTGGAGTGCCCTTACTAGGGACAGAAGTTACAATGAGCAGTTCTTC. Its translation is CAWSALTRDRSYNEQFF. The V call is TRBV30, the J call TRBJ2-1, with 7 positions matching TRBD1. CDR3 size: 17 residues. Germline V lookup: CDR1 GTSNPN, CDR2 SVGIG (reference sequence). Trimming at V came to 1 base and at J to 4 bases, leaving 13 bases not matched to a gene.

The chain couples TRBV5-1 to TRBJ2-1; 13 bases align to TRBD2. V was clipped by 3 bases and J by 4 bases; unmatched bases: 7. Germline V gene data show CDR1 as SGHRS and CDR2 as YFSETQ. CDR3 length: 17 amino acids. The CDR3 loop reads CASSSYVLAGGYNEQFF. The CDR3 region has the DNA TGCGCCAGCAGCTCCTATGTACTAGCGGGAGGGTACAATGAGCAGTTCTTC.